This T cell receptor (beta chain) was retrieved from a study of blood T cell repertoires in COVID-19. Study at large: Collection of acute and convalescent COVID-19 samples took place in the United States, Italy and Spain. Sample material is recorded as cDNA or gDNA derived from T cells, B-cell-depleted T cells, or PBMCs.

The authors' processing: Scientists estimated how many nucleated cells there were by amplifying reference gene primers. TCRdb's copy holds only in-frame clones and misses some; the assay was immunoSEQ multiplex PCR. The V and J calls and clone size are taken from that table; D and trimming were inferred from the DNA. The profile shows about 140,000 clones, 86% of them singletons. The CDR3 loop spans 14 amino acids. CDR1 and CDR2 (germline): SGHKS, YYEKEE (reference sequence). Trimming stripped 1 base from V and 1 base from J, with 8 bases between. The gene calls are TRBV5-5 and TRBJ1-1; no firm D call. The sequence derives from a woman aged 55-70 years with acute or convalescent COVID-19. Specimen: peripheral blood. CDR3 DNA: TGTGCCAGCAGCTTGACGGGATCGAACACTGAAGCTTTCTTT. Translation: CASSLTGSNTEAFF.